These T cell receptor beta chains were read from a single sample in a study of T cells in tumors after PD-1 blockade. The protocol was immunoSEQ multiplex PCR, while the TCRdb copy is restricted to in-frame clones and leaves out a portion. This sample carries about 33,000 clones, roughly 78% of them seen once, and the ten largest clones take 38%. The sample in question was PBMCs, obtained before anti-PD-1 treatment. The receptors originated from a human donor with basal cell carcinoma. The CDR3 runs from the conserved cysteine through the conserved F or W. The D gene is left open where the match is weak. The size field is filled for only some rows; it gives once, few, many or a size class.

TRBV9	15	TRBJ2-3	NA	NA	TGTGCCAGCAGCGACGGGACCTTGGATCTTAATACGCAGTATTTT	CASSDGTLDLNTQYF
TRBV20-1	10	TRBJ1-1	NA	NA	TGCAGTGCAACTAACACTGAAGCTTTCTTT	CSATNTEAFF
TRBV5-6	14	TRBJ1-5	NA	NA	TGTGCCAGCAGCGTCCTACGGAGCAATCAGCCCCAGCATTTT	CASSVLRSNQPQHF
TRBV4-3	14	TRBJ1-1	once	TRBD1	TGCGCCAGCAGCTCTCGCCCTACAGGGGAGGAAGCTTTCTTT	CASSSRPTGEEAFF
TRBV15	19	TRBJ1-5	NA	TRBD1	TGTGCCACCAGCAGAGCCCCATACGCTGGGGGACAGGGCCACCAGCCCCAGCATTTT	CATSRAPYAGGQGHQPQHF
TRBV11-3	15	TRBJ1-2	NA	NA	TGTGCCAGCAGCTTAGAGTTGGAGACGATCTATGGCTACACCTTC	CASSLELETIYGYTF
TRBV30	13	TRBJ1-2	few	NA	TGTGCCTGGACTCCCGGGGGGCGCTATGGCTACACCTTC	CAWTPGGRYGYTF
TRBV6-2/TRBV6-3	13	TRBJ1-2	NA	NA	TGTGCCAGCAGTTACGAGGTCAGCTATGGCTACACCTTC	CASSYEVSYGYTF
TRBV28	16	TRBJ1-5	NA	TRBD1	TGTGCCAGCAGTCGCCGACAGGGGGTTTTGAGTCAGCCCCAGCATTTT	CASSRRQGVLSQPQHF
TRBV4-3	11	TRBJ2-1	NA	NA	TGCGCCAGCAGGGGGGTGACTGAGCAGTTCTTC	CASRGVTEQFF
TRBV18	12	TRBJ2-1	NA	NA	TGTGCCAGCTCACCAGCGGAGAATGAGCAGTTCTTC	CASSPAENEQFF
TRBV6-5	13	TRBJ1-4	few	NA	TGTGCCAGCAGTTACAGGGTTAATGAAAAACTGTTTTTT	CASSYRVNEKLFF
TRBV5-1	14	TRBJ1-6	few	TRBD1	TGCGCCAGCAGCACAGGGGACCCTACTCGGGCCCTCCACTTT	CASSTGDPTRALHF
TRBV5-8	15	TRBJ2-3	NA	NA	TGTGCCAGCAGCCATGAGGGTGGGGAAAAAGATACGCAGTATTTT	CASSHEGGEKDTQYF
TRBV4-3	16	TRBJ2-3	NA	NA	TGCGCCAGCAGCCAAGACCCCGGACTCAGCACAGATACGCAGTATTTT	CASSQDPGLSTDTQYF
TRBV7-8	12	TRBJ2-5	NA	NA	TGTGCCAGCGGCTACAGGGCTGAGACCCAGTACTTC	CASGYRAETQYF
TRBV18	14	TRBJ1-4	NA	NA	TGTGCCAGCTCACCCTGGGCTACTAATGAAAAACTGTTTTTT	CASSPWATNEKLFF
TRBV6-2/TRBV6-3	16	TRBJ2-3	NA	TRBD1	TGTGCCAGCAGCTGGGGCCGCCAGGGGGTGACAGATACGCAGTATTTT	CASSWGRQGVTDTQYF
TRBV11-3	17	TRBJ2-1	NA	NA	TGTGCCAGCAGCCCATTCAGCGGGCAGGTAGTCTTCGGGGAGCAGTTCTTC	CASSPFSGQVVFGEQFF
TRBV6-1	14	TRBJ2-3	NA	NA	TGTGCCAGCAGTGAACTCCAGGGCAGGGGTACGCAGTATTTT	CASSELQGRGTQYF
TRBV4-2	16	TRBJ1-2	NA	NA	TGTGCCAGCAGCCAAGATATCGGAGCAGTTAACTATGGCTACACCTTC	CASSQDIGAVNYGYTF
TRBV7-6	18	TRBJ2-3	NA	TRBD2	TGTGCCAGCAGCCGAAAACCCTCGCTAGCGGGAGCCCCAGATACGCAGTATTTT	CASSRKPSLAGAPDTQYF
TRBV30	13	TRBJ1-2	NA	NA	TGTGCCTGGAGTTTCAGGGGATTCTATGGCTACACCTTC	CAWSFRGFYGYTF
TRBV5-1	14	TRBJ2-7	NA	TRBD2	TGCGCCAGCAGCCTGACCGGGACTACCTACGAGCAGTACTTC	CASSLTGTTYEQYF
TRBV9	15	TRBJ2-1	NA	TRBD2	TGTGCCAGCAGCGTAGTCGGGGGGGCCTACAATGAGCAGTTCTTC	CASSVVGGAYNEQFF
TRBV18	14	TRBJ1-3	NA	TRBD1	TGTGCCAGCTCAGGGACAGCCTCTGGAAACACCATATATTTT	CASSGTASGNTIYF
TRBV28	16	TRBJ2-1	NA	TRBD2	TGTGCCAGCAGCATCTCCGGGACTAGCGGGACCGGTGAGCAGTTCTTC	CASSISGTSGTGEQFF
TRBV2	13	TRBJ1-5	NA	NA	TGTGCCAGCAGGTACGCCGGCAATCAGCCCCAGCATTTT	CASRYAGNQPQHF
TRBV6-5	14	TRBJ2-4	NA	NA	TGTGCCAGCAGTCCGGACAGTCTTAAAAACATTCAGTACTTC	CASSPDSLKNIQYF
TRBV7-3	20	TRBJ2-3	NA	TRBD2	TGTGCCAGCAGCCCAAGGCCCGGGACTAGCGGGGGGCCCATCACAGATACGCAGTATTTT	CASSPRPGTSGGPITDTQYF
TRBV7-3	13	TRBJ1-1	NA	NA	TGTGCCAGCAGCTTAATAAGGGACGGTGAAGCTTTCTTT	CASSLIRDGEAFF
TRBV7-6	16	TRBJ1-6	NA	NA	TGTGCCAGCAGCTCCCAGGGCCCCTTAAGTACTTCACCCCTCCACTTT	CASSSQGPLSTSPLHF
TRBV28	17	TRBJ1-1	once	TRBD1	TGTGCCAGCAGTTTACTCGGGACAGGGGGCGAGAACACTGAAGCTTTCTTT	CASSLLGTGGENTEAFF
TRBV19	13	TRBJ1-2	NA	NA	TGTGCCAGTAGTATATCCAATGCACGTGCCGACACCTTC	CASSISNARADTF
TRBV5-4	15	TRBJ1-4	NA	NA	TGTGCCAGCAGCTTGGGAGGGACGCGTGGTGAAAAACTGTTTTTT	CASSLGGTRGEKLFF
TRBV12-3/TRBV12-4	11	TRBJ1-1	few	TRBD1	TGTGCCAGCAGGGACAGGGGGGGGGCTTTCTTT	CASRDRGGAFF